A selection of T cell receptor beta chains follows, all from one sample in a study of blood T cell repertoires in COVID-19. Profiling relied on immunoSEQ multiplex PCR, and the TCRdb table lists in-frame clones only, not all of them. The sample records 200,000 to 250,000 clones, 65% to 85% being singletons. The sequenced sample consisted of PBMCs or T cells enriched from blood (not recorded which). Receptors originate from a woman between 40 and 50 years old who had recovered from COVID-19. CDR3s include the opening cysteine and the closing phenylalanine or tryptophan. A D gene is named only where the DNA matches it firmly. Not every row has a clone size; where given, it reads once, few, many or a size class.

>TRBD2|TRBV30|-|TRBJ2-1
CAWSVLETSGRNEQFF
TGTGCCTGGAGTGTACTTGAGACTAGCGGGAGAAATGAGCAGTTCTTC
>-|TRBV12-3/TRBV12-4|-|TRBJ1-3
CATTEGNTIYF
TGTGCCACCACCGAGGGAAACACCATATATTTT
>-|TRBV9|-|TRBJ2-7
CASSVGGDTYEQYF
TGTGCCAGCAGCGTAGGGGGGGATACCTACGAGCAGTACTTC
>-|TRBV5-4|-|TRBJ2-5
CASSLEQAGKTQYF
TGTGCCAGCAGCTTAGAACAGGCTGGGAAGACCCAGTACTTC
>-|TRBV11-3|few|TRBJ2-5
CASSLGGQGRAQYF
TGTGCCAGCAGCTTAGGGGGGCAAGGAAGGGCCCAGTACTTC
>-|TRBV6-5|-|TRBJ2-5
CASSRSEGETQYF
TGTGCCAGCAGCCGTAGCGAGGGAGAGACCCAGTACTTC
>TRBD2|TRBV5-1|-|TRBJ2-3
CASSLVPGLVSDTQYF
TGCGCCAGCAGCTTAGTTCCGGGACTAGTATCCGATACGCAGTATTTT
>-|TRBV7-8|-|TRBJ2-7
CASSLSSALTSYEQYF
TGTGCCAGCAGCTTATCTAGCGCCCTAACCTCCTACGAGCAGTACTTC
>-|TRBV3-1/TRBV3-2|-|TRBJ1-2
CASSQGTATHYGYTF
TGTGCCAGCAGCCAAGGGACAGCCACACATTATGGCTACACCTTC
>-|TRBV30|-|TRBJ2-2
CAWRWTSTGELFF
TGTGCCTGGAGGTGGACTTCCACCGGGGAGCTGTTTTTT
>-|TRBV27|-|TRBJ2-3
CASRGRSTDTQYF
TGTGCCAGCAGGGGGCGTAGCACAGATACGCAGTATTTT
>TRBD2|TRBV5-5|once|TRBJ2-2
CASSLVGSGSGTGELFF
TGTGCCAGCAGCTTGGTGGGTAGCGGGAGTGGCACCGGGGAGCTGTTTTTT